This T cell receptor beta chain stems from a study of cytomegalovirus exposure and HLA in healthy donors. The PCR employed 60 Vbeta primers together with 13 Jbeta primers. The method was immunoSEQ multiplex PCR; TCRdb's version includes in-frame clones alone and lacks a portion of them. The table records 95,000 to 130,000 clones, 79% of them present only once. Study-wide results and limits: A missense DCLRE1C variant was associated with V- and J-gene trimming of TCR beta chains in a later analysis, and an independent cohort replicated the association. 16,951 TCR beta sequences were associated with HLA alleles at 0.05 false discovery rate in a later analysis.

Between the trimmed V and J ends, which lost 9 bases and 1 base, there was a span of 19 bases. Germline V lookup: CDR1 SGHNT, CDR2 YYREEE (reference sequence). The CDR3 is 15 residues long. Comment on this clone: Antigen unknown.

The donors, nominally healthy at sampling, likely had unrecorded immune exposures. Material for sequencing was PBMCs. The chain carries TRBV5-4 and TRBJ1-1; the D gene is possibly TRBD1 (5 bases). The sequence was collected from a man aged 25 to 40 in good health and CMV-seropositive. DNA for the CDR3: TGTGCCACCTTAGACCGGGGGGGTCAGAACACTGAAGCTTTCTTT. Translating gives CATLDRGGQNTEAFF.